Presented here are 7 T cell receptor beta chains from one specimen sequenced in a study of shared clonotypes between healthy human individuals. Assay used: immunoSEQ multiplex PCR; TCRdb lists only in-frame clones, some missing. The table lists 600,000 to 750,000 clones, roughly two thirds of them singletons. Sequenced input: memory CD4+ T cells sorted from blood. Indicated subset: CD45RA-negative fraction. These receptors originate from a woman between 25 and 40 years old in good health.

This clone is a singleton in its sample. This chain connects TRBV10-3 to TRBJ1-1; unclear D gene. This CDR3 is 12 amino acids long. Germline CDR1 ENHRY, CDR2 SYGVKD. V was pared by 9 bases and J by 1 base, with 9 bases between. This CDR3 is CAIWDWNTEAFF. As DNA, the CDR3 is TGTGCCATTTGGGATTGGAACACTGAAGCTTTCTTT.

As to this clone: At the DNA level, this CDR3 is encoded by other sequences in the same sample as well. V gene TRBV6-1 combines with J gene TRBJ1-1, with D possibly TRBD1 on 6 matching bases. V dropped 6 bases and J dropped 1 base, with 9 bases sitting between them. The V gene's germline CDR1 is MNHNS and CDR2 SASEGT. The CDR3 is made up of 13 amino acids. CDR3 nucleotide sequence: TGTGCCAGCAGCAAACAGGGGAACACTGAAGCTTTCTTT. It is translated as CASSKQGNTEAFF.

This rearrangement joins TRBV7-2 to TRBJ2-7; no clear D. CDR1 SGHTA and CDR2 FQGNSA come from the germline V gene. This CDR3 region has 15 residues. With 0 bases removed from V and 0 bases from J, the gap between germline ends came to 9 bases. The CDR3 DNA reads TGTGCCAGCAGCTTAGCGAAAGGTCCCTCCTACGAGCAGTACTTC. Translation: CASSLAKGPSYEQYF.

This chain connects TRBV18 to TRBJ1-1; tentative D call: TRBD1 (5 bases). Per the germline V gene, CDR1 is KGHSH and CDR2 is LQKENI. The CDR3 consists of 15 residues. V was cut by 1 base and J by 1 base, with 10 bases left in between. This CDR3 reads CASSPRRGENTEAFF. The CDR3 coding sequence is TGTGCCAGCTCACCACGAAGGGGCGAGAACACTGAAGCTTTCTTT.

The table lists this clone with a count of one. Within the sample, other DNA sequences also encode this same CDR3. The chain has TRBV5-1 and TRBJ2-7; D not resolved. Deletions cut 3 bases from V and 2 bases from J, with 6 bases between. This CDR3 region has 12 residues. Germline CDR1 reads SGHRS; CDR2 reads YFSETQ. CDR3 coding DNA: TGCGCCAGCAGCTCTGGGACCTACGAGCAGTACTTC. Encoded protein: CASSSGTYEQYF.

V and J are TRBV2 and TRBJ1-2, with TRBD1 matching 8 bases. The CDR3 runs 12 residues. Germline-derived CDR1 and CDR2 are SNHLY and FYNNEI. The trim removed 6 bases at V and 8 bases at J, leaving 5 bases unmatched. The CDR3 region is CASRTGAGGYTF. In nucleotides, the CDR3 is TGTGCCAGCAGGACAGGGGCGGGAGGCTACACCTTC. Combining the CDR3 with reference TRBV2 and TRBJ1-2 gives the whole variable domain EPEVTQTPSHQVTQMGQEVILRCVPISNHLYFYWYRQILGQKVEFLVSFYNNEISEKSEIFDDQFSVERPDGSNFTLKIRSTKLEDSAMYFCASRTGAGGYTFGSGTRLTVV.

This chain uses TRBV29-1 with TRBJ2-7; a possible D gene is TRBD1 (5 bases). The CDR3 contains 14 residues. Germline values: CDR1 SQVTM, CDR2 ANQGSEA. Trimming shortened V by 2 bases and J by 0 bases, and 11 bases separated the two germline ends. The CDR3 loop reads CSVERYQGSYEQYF. Written as DNA, the CDR3 is TGCAGCGTTGAACGGTATCAGGGCTCCTACGAGCAGTACTTC.